One T cell receptor beta chain is described in this entry. The germline V and J ends were trimmed by 6 bases and 0 bases, with 8 bases remaining between them. This CDR3 contains 13 residues. Germline V gene sequence: CDR1 LGHDT, CDR2 YNNKEL (reference sequence). This table comes from immunoSEQ multiplex PCR, and its TCRdb copy is limited to in-frame clones, with some not included. Altogether 200,000 to 300,000 clones are present, about nine tenths being singletons, with the ten largest covering roughly 9.8%. This sample is drawn from a study of blood T cell repertoires in COVID-19. The chain employs TRBV3-1 (or the pseudogene TRBV3-2) and TRBJ1-1; no firm D call. The sample taken for sequencing was peripheral blood. The receptor comes from a man between 40 and 49 years old who had recovered from COVID-19. The CDR3 is CASRAQVNTEAFF. The DNA for the CDR3 is TGTGCCAGCAGGGCGCAGGTGAACACTGAAGCTTTCTTT.